The 20 T cell receptor beta chains listed next were all sequenced from one sample in a study of blood T cell repertoires in COVID-19. Only in-frame clones appear in the TCRdb table, and some are missing; sequencing was by immunoSEQ multiplex PCR. The sample has about 200,000 clones, roughly 88% seen once. The sample was peripheral blood. The receptor set was obtained from a human donor in a cohort sampled during active COVID-19.

The chain recombines TRBV14 with TRBJ2-3, with TRBD2 identical over 7 bases. Germline V lookup: CDR1 SGHDN, CDR2 FVKESK. The CDR3 totals 16 residues. V was pared by 4 bases and J by 2 bases, with 9 bases of the junction left unmatched. Written as DNA, the CDR3 is TGTGCCAGCAGCCTTATTAGCGGGTCTACCACAGATACGCAGTATTTT. Amino acids: CASSLISGSTTDTQYF.

The chain links TRBV11-2 to TRBJ2-7; 8 positions agree with TRBD1. The CDR3 covers 14 residues. From germline, CDR1 is SGHAT and CDR2 FQNNGV. The J segment lost 3 bases and the V segment lost 5 bases, leaving 6 bases of the junction unmatched. In DNA form, the CDR3 reads TGTGCCAGCAGCCTTTCGACAGGGGTCTACGAGCAGTACTTC. It is translated as CASSLSTGVYEQYF.

V usage is TRBV7-9 and J usage is TRBJ2-7; no clear D gene. CDR1 and CDR2 from the germline V gene are SEHNR and FQNEAQ (reference sequence). The CDR3 has 11 residues. Trimming cost V 5 bases and J 4 bases, with 6 bases left between them. The CDR3 DNA sequence: TGTGCCAGCAGCACTCTATACGAGCAGTACTTC. Encoded protein: CASSTLYEQYF.

The chain joins TRBV4-1 to TRBJ2-3, with 16 bases lining up with TRBD2. The CDR3 is 17 residues long. V dropped 2 bases and J dropped 6; count of bases not matched to a gene: 5. The germline gives CDR1 MGHRA, CDR2 YSYEKL. In DNA form, the CDR3 reads TGCGCCAGCAGCCAAACGGGGACTAGCGGGAGGGTTGATACGCAGTATTTT. Protein sequence: CASSQTGTSGRVDTQYF.

The gene calls are TRBV6-5 and TRBJ2-3, with TRBD1 identical over 7 bases. V shed 5 bases, J shed 2 bases, and the junction held 4 bases outside the gene matches. CDR3 size: 14 residues. Germline CDR1 reads MNHEY; CDR2 reads SVGAGI. CDR3 DNA: TGTGCCAGCAGTAGCGGACAGGCCACAGATACGCAGTATTTT. Its protein is CASSSGQATDTQYF.

The chain couples TRBV7-9 to TRBJ2-2, with D unclear. Trimming cost V 5 bases and J 3 bases, with 7 bases left between them. Germline CDR1 reads SEHNR; CDR2 reads FQNEAQ (reference sequence). The CDR3 has 13 residues. CDR3 amino acids: CASSPEYTGELFF. CDR3 nucleotides: TGTGCCAGCAGCCCGGAGTACACCGGGGAGCTGTTTTTT.

In this sample, this clone turned up once. The CDR3 loop is CAWRQGGSYEQYF. In DNA form, the CDR3 reads TGTGCCTGGAGACAGGGCGGGTCCTACGAGCAGTACTTC. V and J are TRBV30 and TRBJ2-7, with a weak D call TRBD1 (6 bases). The CDR3 covers 13 residues. Trimming shortened V by 3 bases and J by 1 base, and 10 bases separated the two germline ends. Germline V CDR1 and CDR2: GTSNPN, SVGIG (reference sequence). Together with reference TRBV30 and TRBJ2-7, the CDR3 gives the full variable domain: SQTIHQWPATLVQPVGSPLSLECTVEGTSNPNLYWYRQAAGRGLQLLFYSVGIGQISSEVPQNLSASRPQDRQFILSSKKLLLSDSGFYLCAWRQGGSYEQYFGPGTRLTVT.

The chain carries TRBV4-2 and TRBJ2-7; TRBD2 matches 8 bases. V dropped 0 bases and J dropped 2; count of bases not matched to a gene: 3. Germline assignment: CDR1 LGHNA and CDR2 YNFKEQ. CDR3 length: 15 residues. The CDR3 nucleotides are TGTGCCAGCAGCCAAGATACGGGAGGGACCTACGAGCAGTACTTC. This sequence encodes CASSQDTGGTYEQYF.

This clone appeared once. This chain connects TRBV5-1 to TRBJ2-3, with TRBD2 matching 9 bases. This CDR3 spans 15 amino acids. Trimming removed 3 bases from V and 1 base from J; junction bases left unmatched: 3. The germline CDR1 and CDR2 sequences are SGHRS and YFSETQ. CDR3 loop: CASSSSGDRTDTQYF. The DNA for the CDR3 is TGCGCCAGCAGCTCTAGCGGGGACCGCACAGATACGCAGTATTTT. The full variable domain, rest sourced from reference TRBV5-1 and TRBJ2-3, is KAGVTQTPRYLIKTRGQQVTLSCSPISGHRSVSWYQQTPGQGLQFLFEYFSETQRNKGNFPGRFSGRQFSNSRSEMNVSTLELGDSALYLCASSSSGDRTDTQYFGPGTRLTVL.

J is TRBJ1-5 and V is TRBV27; 9 nucleotides line up with TRBD1. The junction had 8 bases not matched to a gene; V was cut back by 5 bases and J by 6 bases. Looked up from germline, CDR1 is MNHEY and CDR2 is SMNVEV (reference sequence). The CDR3 covers 15 residues. The CDR3 sequence is CASSRIGTGSQPQHF. The CDR3 DNA sequence: TGTGCCAGCAGTAGAATTGGGACAGGGAGTCAGCCCCAGCATTTT.

The gene calls are TRBV7-9 and TRBJ1-2; maybe TRBD1 (6 bases). The V end was cut by 7 bases, the J end by 3 bases, with 15 bases between. The CDR3 spans 14 residues. The germline V gene has CDR1 SEHNR and CDR2 FQNEAQ (reference sequence). CDR3 DNA sequence: TGTGCCAGCACCACCCTGAGGGGGTACTATGGCTACACCTTC. Translation gives CASTTLRGYYGYTF.

The chain recombines TRBV6-2 or TRBV6-3 with TRBJ1-5, with TRBD1 identical over 8 bases. J gave up 8 bases and V 4 bases, and 7 bases lay outside the gene matches. The CDR3 contains 14 residues. CDR1 and CDR2 from the germline V gene are MNHEY and SVGEGT. CDR3 residues: CASSWTGHSEPQHF. The DNA for the CDR3 is TGTGCCAGCAGTTGGACAGGGCACAGCGAGCCCCAGCATTTT.

The V call is TRBV11-2, the J call TRBJ2-2; weak D call: TRBD2 (5 bases). There are 15 residues in the CDR3. Trimming took 4 bases from V and 4 from J, leaving 13 bases between them. From germline, CDR1 is SGHAT and CDR2 FQNNGV. CDR3 amino acids: CASSSREEVTGELFF. The CDR3 DNA reads TGTGCCAGCAGCTCCCGGGAAGAGGTCACCGGGGAGCTGTTTTTT. The full variable domain, its missing parts supplied by reference TRBV11-2 and TRBJ2-2, is EAGVAQSPRYKIIEKRQSVAFWCNPISGHATLYWYQQILGQGPKLLIQFQNNGVVDDSQLPKDRFSAERLKGVDSTLKIQPAKLEDSAVYLCASSSREEVTGELFFGEGSRLTVL.

This clone appeared a few times. The gene calls are TRBV29-1 and TRBJ2-2; D uncertain. The CDR3 contains 15 residues. V lost 0 bases and J lost 1, with 9 bases in between. CDR1 is SQVTM, CDR2 ANQGSEA, per germline. CDR3 loop: CSVEDTEKNTGELFF. CDR3 bases: TGCAGCGTTGAAGATACAGAGAAGAACACCGGGGAGCTGTTTTTT.

V usage is TRBV14 and J usage is TRBJ2-5; 8 bases line up with TRBD2. This CDR3 spans 14 amino acids. Germline CDR1 SGHDN, CDR2 FVKESK. V was clipped by 5 bases and J by 7 bases; unmatched bases: 9. CDR3 sequence reads: CASSGRTSPPTQYF. The CDR3 bases are TGTGCCAGCAGCGGCCGGACTAGCCCCCCGACCCAGTACTTC.

In this sample, this clone turned up once. The chain links TRBV28 to TRBJ1-1; no firm D call. Trimming took 3 bases from V and 6 from J, leaving 11 bases between them. CDR1 is MDHEN and CDR2 is SYDVKM in the germline V gene. This CDR3 has 13 amino acids. The CDR3: CASSFVRTPEAFF. In DNA, the CDR3 is TGTGCCAGCAGTTTTGTCAGAACGCCTGAAGCTTTCTTT.

This clone appeared a single time. This chain uses TRBV28 with TRBJ1-2; TRBD1 matches at 9 bases. The CDR3 extends over 14 amino acids. CDR1 and CDR2 (germline): MDHEN, SYDVKM. V lost 4 bases, J lost 8 bases, and 8 bases stayed unmatched. CDR3 in amino acids: CASSSDTGGRGYTF. CDR3 coding DNA: TGTGCCAGCAGTTCCGATACAGGGGGCAGGGGCTACACCTTC.

V usage is TRBV4-1 and J usage is TRBJ2-1, with D possibly matching TRBD2 (6 bases). This CDR3 spans 16 amino acids. Trimming cost V 1 base and J 6 bases, with 16 bases left between them. Germline-derived CDR1 and CDR2 are MGHRA and YSYEKL. The CDR3 protein is CASSQVGRGRTNEQFF. CDR3 DNA sequence: TGCGCCAGCAGCCAAGTTGGCCGAGGGAGGACCAATGAGCAGTTCTTC.

V is TRBV5-1 and J is TRBJ2-1; 10 bases are a match to TRBD2. V was pared by 3 bases and J by 4 bases, with 4 bases of the junction left unmatched. The length of the CDR3 is 15 residues. CDR1 and CDR2 from the germline V gene are SGHRS and YFSETQ. The CDR3, as DNA: TGCGCCAGCAGCTGGGCTAGCGGGGGATACAATGAGCAGTTCTTC. This gives the protein CASSWASGGYNEQFF.

Only one count was recorded for this clone. The chain has TRBV28 and TRBJ1-1; D not resolved. The V gene's germline CDR1 is MDHEN and CDR2 SYDVKM. The germline V and J ends were trimmed by 5 bases and 1 base, with 11 bases remaining between them. This CDR3 comprises 14 residues. The CDR3 DNA follows: TGTGCCAGCAGTACTGGACTGAGGAACACTGAAGCTTTCTTT. Its translation is CASSTGLRNTEAFF. Supplemented by reference TRBV28 and TRBJ1-1, the full variable domain reads DVKVTQSSRYLVKRTGEKVFLECVQDMDHENMFWYRQDPGLGLRLIYFSYDVKMKEKGDIPEGYSVSREKKERFSLILESASTNQTSMYLCASSTGLRNTEAFFGQGTRLTVV.